These 28 T cell receptor beta chains share one sample of origin, sequenced in a study of cytomegalovirus exposure and HLA in healthy donors. PCR amplification relied on 60 Vbeta primers (plus 13 Jbeta primers). Profiled with immunoSEQ multiplex PCR; TCRdb holds only in-frame clones, not every one. Of approximately 150,000 clones listed, roughly 82% are singletons. The sequenced sample was PBMCs. These receptors came from a male donor in good health and CMV-seronegative.

The chain has TRBV5-1 and TRBJ2-7, with D possibly TRBD1 on 5 matching bases. The CDR3 has 16 residues. Trimming took 0 bases from V and 0 from J, leaving 13 bases between them. CDR1 is SGHRS and CDR2 is YFSETQ in the germline V gene. In DNA, the CDR3 is TGCGCCAGCAGCTTGGTCTGGCAGGGCGACTCCTACGAGCAGTACTTC. Translated: CASSLVWQGDSYEQYF.

This chain links TRBV30 with TRBJ1-2, with 11 bases that match TRBD1. The length of the CDR3 is 15 residues. The ends lost 6 bases at V and 4 bases at J; junction bases unmatched: 10. Germline lookup yields CDR1 GTSNPN and CDR2 SVGIG (reference sequence). In DNA, the CDR3 is TGTGCCTGTACGGACAGGGGGCTTCTCGTCTATGGCTACACCTTC. Its protein product is CACTDRGLLVYGYTF.

This chain connects TRBV7-2 to TRBJ1-4, with 9 bases that match TRBD1. The J segment lost 5 bases and the V segment lost 5 bases, leaving 9 bases of the junction unmatched. This CDR3 has 16 amino acids. Per germline, CDR1 SGHTA and CDR2 FQGNSA. The chain's CDR3 is CASSIIPGTGNEKLFF. The CDR3 region has the DNA TGTGCCAGCAGCATCATCCCCGGGACAGGGAATGAAAAACTGTTTTTT.

The chain carries TRBV28 and TRBJ2-7; TRBD2 agrees at 8 bases. V lost 3 bases to trimming and J lost 0 bases; unmatched junction nucleotides: 4. This CDR3 region has 15 residues. Germline values: CDR1 MDHEN, CDR2 SYDVKM. For the CDR3, the DNA is TGTGCCAGCAGTTTTTCACTAGCGGACTCCTACGAGCAGTACTTC. This encodes CASSFSLADSYEQYF.

This clone was seen only a few times. The chain employs TRBV5-1 and TRBJ1-1, with a possible D match to TRBD1 (5 bases). With 0 bases removed from V and 5 bases from J, the gap between germline ends came to 14 bases. The CDR3 runs to 15 residues. Germline CDR1 SGHRS, CDR2 YFSETQ. CDR3 in DNA: TGCGCCAGCAGCTTGGAGTCAGGGTGTGGAACTGAAGCTTTCTTT. It specifies CASSLESGCGTEAFF. Full variable domain (rest looked up from reference TRBV5-1 and TRBJ1-1): KAGVTQTPRYLIKTRGQQVTLSCSPISGHRSVSWYQQTPGQGLQFLFEYFSETQRNKGNFPGRFSGRQFSNSRSEMNVSTLELGDSALYLCASSLESGCGTEAFFGQGTRLTVV.

This rearrangement joins TRBV5-6 to TRBJ1-6; 7 positions agree with TRBD1. Germline V gene lookup returns CDR1 SGHDT and CDR2 YYEEEE. Trimming cost V 1 base and J 6 bases; bases outside gene matches: 13. This CDR3 is 18 amino acids long. The CDR3 DNA reads as TGTGCCAGCAGCTTGCCCGGGACAGCCGGGCCATCTAATTCACCCCTCCACTTT. Amino acid sequence: CASSLPGTAGPSNSPLHF.

The sample holds one count of this clone. The chain combines TRBV11-2 with TRBJ2-1, with no clear D. The V end was cut by 5 bases, the J end by 1 base, with 9 bases between. This CDR3 has 14 amino acids. The V gene's germline CDR1 is SGHAT and CDR2 FQNNGV. As DNA, the CDR3 is TGTGCCAGCAGCCCAGAGGCGTCCTACAATGAGCAGTTCTTC. Translation gives CASSPEASYNEQFF.

This chain joins TRBV5-1 and TRBJ2-5, with TRBD2 identical over 11 bases. V trimming: 7 bases; J trimming: 5 bases; junction bases outside the gene matches: 7. The CDR3 loop spans 14 amino acids. Germline loops: CDR1 SGHRS, CDR2 YFSETQ. DNA of the CDR3: TGCGCCAGCCGAATCGGGACTAGCGGCGAGACCCAGTACTTC. It codes for CASRIGTSGETQYF.

The rearrangement joins TRBV19 to TRBJ1-6; D perhaps matches TRBD1 (6 bases). This CDR3 is 13 amino acids long. Germline CDR1 LNHDA, CDR2 SQIVND (reference sequence). V was cut by 6 bases and J by 9 bases, with 12 bases left in between. As DNA, the CDR3 is TGTGCCAGTAGGCCGGACAGTTTTTCACCCCTCCACTTT. Protein: CASRPDSFSPLHF.

The chain carries TRBV6-1 and TRBJ1-1; no clear D gene. Per germline, CDR1 MNHNS and CDR2 SASEGT. Trimming removed 6 bases at V and 0 bases at J, with 8 bases between. The CDR3 has 13 amino acids. The CDR3 DNA follows: TGTGCCAGCAGGGAGGAAATGAACACTGAAGCTTTCTTT. This codes for CASREEMNTEAFF.

This clone was observed a handful of times. As DNA, the CDR3 is TGTGCCTGGAGAACAGGGCGGGAGGCCTCCTACGAGCAGTACTTC. Translation: CAWRTGREASYEQYF. V gene TRBV30 combines with J gene TRBJ2-7; TRBD2 matches 8 bases. Germline V CDR1 and CDR2: GTSNPN, SVGIG (reference sequence). V lost 3 bases to trimming and J lost 0 bases; unmatched junction nucleotides: 7. This CDR3 has 15 amino acids.

This chain connects TRBV7-2 to TRBJ2-1, with a possible D match to TRBD2 (5 bases). The CDR3 is 16 amino acids. Germline CDR1 is SGHTA and CDR2 is FQGNSA. V was cut by 2 bases and J by 2 bases, with 13 bases left in between. CDR3 bases: TGTGCCAGCAGCTTATTTGTGGGAGACCCCTACAATGAGCAGTTCTTC. Amino acids: CASSLFVGDPYNEQFF.

This chain joins TRBV27 and TRBJ2-2, with TRBD1 matching over 10 bases. This CDR3 is 16 amino acids long. V was pared by 11 bases and J by 0 bases, with 9 bases of the junction left unmatched. In germline, CDR1 is MNHEY, CDR2 SMNVEV (reference sequence). CDR3 amino acids: CARRDRGIANTGELFF. In DNA, the CDR3 is TGTGCCCGACGGGACAGGGGTATCGCGAACACCGGGGAGCTGTTTTTT.

The chain joins TRBV5-5 to TRBJ2-7; D remains unclear. Germline CDR1 SGHKS, CDR2 YYEKEE (reference sequence). The CDR3 length is 12 residues. V lost 2 bases and J 4 bases, leaving 7 bases between the germline ends. For the CDR3, the DNA is TGTGCCAGCAGCTTTGGTACTTACGAGCAGTACTTC. Protein: CASSFGTYEQYF.

The V gene is TRBV7-9, the J gene TRBJ2-5; 8 bases line up with TRBD1. The J call may be faulty, since TRBJ2-7 better matches the DNA end. Per germline, CDR1 SEHNR and CDR2 FQNEAQ (reference sequence). The CDR3 covers 15 residues. CDR3 region: CASSLPRTGSYEQYF. In DNA, the CDR3 is TGTGCCAGCAGCTTACCAAGGACAGGGTCCTACGAGCAGTACTTC.

The genes are TRBV7-2 and TRBJ1-1; D may be TRBD1 (6 bases). CDR3 length: 15 residues. V gave up 5 bases and J gave up 0 bases, with 13 bases separating them. The V gene's germline CDR1 is SGHTA and CDR2 FQGNSA. CDR3 sequence (DNA): TGTGCCAGCAGCCAAAGAACAGGGTTGAACACTGAAGCTTTCTTT. It codes for CASSQRTGLNTEAFF.

The J gene is TRBJ2-1, the V gene TRBV5-1; D is uncertain. Deletions cut 0 bases from V and 10 bases from J, with 11 bases between. Germline CDR1 and CDR2: SGHRS and YFSETQ. This CDR3 spans 13 amino acids. For the CDR3, the DNA is TGCGCCAGCAGCTTGGCCGGTCGAAGCGAGCAGTTCTTC. Translation gives CASSLAGRSEQFF.

This clone appeared once. The rearrangement joins TRBV4-3 to TRBJ2-6; perhaps TRBD1 as D (5 bases). With 4 bases removed from V and 2 bases from J, the gap between germline ends came to 9 bases. The CDR3 has 15 residues. Germline assignment: CDR1 LGHNA and CDR2 YSLEER. The CDR3 region has the DNA TGCGCCAGCAGCCCAGGGTCCCCTGGGGCCAACGTCCTGACTTTC. This codes for CASSPGSPGANVLTF.

The table lists this clone with a count of one. The rearrangement uses TRBV19 and TRBJ2-5; D is undetermined. The V end lost 5 bases, the J end lost 8 bases, and 9 bases lay between the germline ends. The CDR3 extends over 11 amino acids. Germline lookup yields CDR1 LNHDA and CDR2 SQIVND (reference sequence). The CDR3 nucleotides read TGTGCCAGTAGTGTTGATACTACCCAGTACTTC. It yields the protein CASSVDTTQYF.

The rearrangement joins TRBV29-1 to TRBJ2-5, with D perhaps matching TRBD1 (5 bases). V was clipped by 6 bases and J by 1 base, with 9 bases between them. This CDR3 is built from 12 residues. The germline V gene has CDR1 SQVTM and CDR2 ANQGSEA. The CDR3 loop is CSVEDIQETQYF. DNA of the CDR3: TGCAGCGTCGAGGACATCCAAGAGACCCAGTACTTC.

The rearrangement uses TRBV10-3 and TRBJ2-7, with D perhaps matching TRBD2 (6 bases). Germline loops: CDR1 ENHRY, CDR2 SYGVKD. V was clipped by 6 bases and J by 5 bases, with 17 bases between them. The CDR3 length is 14 residues. The CDR3 here is CAIRSPAGTNEQYF. The CDR3 DNA reads TGTGCCATCAGATCCCCGGCGGGAACCAACGAGCAGTACTTC.

V is TRBV6-4 and J is TRBJ1-1; 8 bases line up with TRBD1. The CDR3 spans 13 residues. The junction had 4 bases not matched to a gene; V was cut back by 6 bases and J by 4 bases. Germline loops: CDR1 MRHNA, CDR2 SNTAGT. The CDR3 here is CASSKQGGTEAFF. In DNA, the CDR3 is TGTGCCAGCAGCAAACAGGGGGGCACTGAAGCTTTCTTT.

The J gene is TRBJ1-3, the V gene TRBV7-9; 9 bases map to TRBD1. V lost 5 bases to trimming and J lost 5 bases; unmatched junction nucleotides: 4. The CDR3 length is 14 residues. Germline loops: CDR1 SEHNR, CDR2 FQNEAQ (reference sequence). The CDR3 DNA follows: TGTGCCAGCAGCCGGGACAGGGCTAGAAACACCATATATTTT. Amino acid sequence: CASSRDRARNTIYF.

J is TRBJ2-3 and V is TRBV28, with 10 bases fitting TRBD2. The germline CDR1 and CDR2 sequences are MDHEN and SYDVKM. The CDR3 length is 16 residues. V lost 4 bases and J lost 2; bases outside the gene matches: 6. CDR3 sequence (DNA): TGTGCCAGCAGTTCCACTAGCGGGGCGACCACAGATACGCAGTATTTT. Translated: CASSSTSGATTDTQYF.

This chain joins TRBV7-9 and TRBJ2-1; D might be TRBD1 (6 bases). The CDR3 runs to 15 residues. Germline V gene data show CDR1 as SEHNR and CDR2 as FQNEAQ (reference sequence). V was shortened by 5 bases and J by 12 bases, with 23 bases between the two germline ends. The chain's CDR3 is CASSRSWTEGCGQFF. The CDR3 DNA reads TGTGCCAGCAGCCGCTCCTGGACAGAAGGGTGTGGGCAGTTCTTC.

V usage is TRBV29-1 and J usage is TRBJ1-2; TRBD1 agrees at 11 bases. Germline V gene data show CDR1 as SQVTM and CDR2 as ANQGSEA. The CDR3 length is 12 residues. V was clipped by 1 base and J by 8 bases; unmatched bases: 0. CDR3 DNA sequence: TGCAGCGTTGAAGGGACAGGGGGCGGCTACACCTTC. Protein sequence: CSVEGTGGGYTF.

J is TRBJ2-3 and V is TRBV6-7; possible D gene TRBD2, 5 bases. TRBV6-7 is designated an ORF whose function remains uncertain. This CDR3 comprises 16 residues. V was trimmed by 2 bases and J by 1 base, leaving 13 bases between them. For the CDR3, the DNA is TGTGCCAGCAGTTACCCCGGGGTAAAGGGCACAGATACGCAGTATTTT. It translates to CASSYPGVKGTDTQYF.

The chain employs TRBV6-4 and TRBJ1-6; a possible D gene is TRBD1 (6 bases). From germline, CDR1 is MRHNA and CDR2 SNTAGT. The CDR3 is made up of 14 amino acids. V gave up 2 bases and J gave up 9 bases, with 11 bases separating them. The CDR3: CASSDQGNSSPLHF. The CDR3 DNA follows: TGTGCCAGCAGTGACCAGGGGAATAGTTCACCCCTCCACTTT.